These 13 T cell receptor beta chains were all obtained from the same sample, sequenced in a study of cytomegalovirus exposure and HLA in healthy donors. PCR was performed using 60 Vbeta and 13 Jbeta primers. The data were produced by immunoSEQ multiplex PCR, yet TCRdb's version contains in-frame clones alone and is incomplete. The data show tens of thousands of clones, and the top ten clones hold more than 9%. The sequencing input was PBMCs. These receptor sequences come from an older woman in good health and CMV-seropositive.

The genes are TRBV7-2 and TRBJ2-7; TRBD2 agrees at 7 bases. Germline assignment: CDR1 SGHTA and CDR2 FQGNSA. Unmatched junction bases numbered 10, after V lost 2 bases and J lost 9 bases. The CDR3 contains 14 residues. CDR3 sequence reads: CASSLQSGDPGQYF. CDR3 coding DNA: TGTGCCAGCAGCTTACAAAGCGGGGATCCTGGGCAGTACTTC.

CDR3 sequence: CASSERTGAGNTIYF. CDR3 nucleotides: TGCGCCAGCAGCGAAAGGACAGGGGCTGGAAACACCATATATTTT. The genes are TRBV5-1 and TRBJ1-3; 9 bases align to TRBD1. The trim removed 4 bases at V and 2 bases at J, leaving 4 bases unmatched. Germline CDR1 is SGHRS and CDR2 is YFSETQ. The CDR3 runs to 15 residues.

This chain joins TRBV29-1 and TRBJ2-2; D is perhaps TRBD1 (6 bases). Trimming took 4 bases from V and 2 from J, leaving 11 bases between them. The CDR3 loop spans 14 amino acids. The germline CDR1 and CDR2 sequences are SQVTM and ANQGSEA. In DNA form, the CDR3 reads TGCAGCGTTGTTGTGGGACAAAACACCGGGGAGCTGTTTTTT. It is translated as CSVVVGQNTGELFF.

A note on this clone: At one end, the junction sequence differs from germline, possibly due to a read error. This sequence joins TRBV7-7 and TRBJ2-2, with TRBD1 as a possible D gene (5 bases). Germline V gene sequence: CDR1 SSHAT, CDR2 FNYEAQ (reference sequence). The CDR3 has 13 residues. The CDR3 sequence is CASSLDSTGELFF. CDR3 in DNA: TGTGCTAGCAGCTTAGACAGCACCGGGGAGCTGTTTTTT.

The genes are TRBV5-1 and TRBJ2-2, with 10 nucleotides matching TRBD1. The CDR3 has 13 amino acids. The germline V gene encodes CDR1 SGHRS and CDR2 YFSETQ. V lost 7 bases to trimming and J lost 4 bases; unmatched junction nucleotides: 1. CDR3: CASGTGATGELFF. The CDR3 region has the DNA TGCGCCAGCGGGACAGGGGCCACCGGGGAGCTGTTTTTT. Variable domain in full (rest from reference TRBV5-1 and TRBJ2-2): KAGVTQTPRYLIKTRGQQVTLSCSPISGHRSVSWYQQTPGQGLQFLFEYFSETQRNKGNFPGRFSGRQFSNSRSEMNVSTLELGDSALYLCASGTGATGELFFGEGSRLTVL.

The chain has TRBV18 and TRBJ1-1; D remains unclear. The CDR3 runs to 13 residues. V dropped 1 base and J dropped 10 bases, with 13 bases sitting between them. The germline CDR1 and CDR2 sequences are KGHSH and LQKENI. CDR3 coding DNA: TGTGCCAGCTCACCACTTTTGGAGTTGGGAGCTTTCTTT. It encodes CASSPLLELGAFF.

V is TRBV19 and J is TRBJ1-2, with a possible D match to TRBD1 (5 bases). The CDR3 contains 15 residues. CDR1 is LNHDA and CDR2 is SQIVND in the germline V gene (reference sequence). V was pared by 4 bases and J by 5 bases, with 17 bases between. The CDR3 is CASSSGGAGEYGYTF. The DNA of the CDR3 is TGTGCCAGTAGTAGCGGCGGGGCCGGGGAGTATGGCTACACCTTC.

This rearrangement joins TRBV11-2 to TRBJ1-2; 7 nucleotides agree with TRBD1. The CDR3 extends over 13 amino acids. V was clipped by 5 bases and J by 4 bases; unmatched bases: 4. Per germline, CDR1 SGHAT and CDR2 FQNNGV. Here the CDR3 DNA reads TGTGCCAGCAGCCCCGGGACAGTCTATGGCTACACCTTC. Its protein is CASSPGTVYGYTF.

The V call is TRBV6-6, the J call TRBJ1-1; TRBD1 aligns across 8 bases. V lost 6 bases and J lost 4; bases outside the gene matches: 4. This CDR3 has 13 residues. Germline V gene sequence: CDR1 MNHNY, CDR2 SVGAGI (reference sequence). CDR3 DNA: TGTGCCAGCAGCGAACAGGGGGGCACTGAAGCTTTCTTT. Translating gives CASSEQGGTEAFF.

V is TRBV29-1 and J is TRBJ2-2; D is ambiguous. Between the trimmed V and J ends, which lost 3 bases and 3 bases, there was a span of 11 bases. CDR1 is SQVTM and CDR2 is ANQGSEA in the germline V gene. This CDR3 comprises 14 residues. The CDR3 nucleotides are TGCAGCGTTGACGTATCCGGGTACACCGGGGAGCTGTTTTTT. Residues: CSVDVSGYTGELFF.

The V and J genes are TRBV7-9 and TRBJ2-7, with TRBD1 identical over 9 bases. V gave up 4 bases and J gave up 6 bases; unmatched junction bases: 13. Germline V CDR1 and CDR2: SEHNR, FQNEAQ (reference sequence). The CDR3 covers 16 residues. The CDR3 reads CASSSEPGQGLAEQYF. As DNA, the CDR3 is TGTGCCAGCAGCTCCGAACCGGGACAGGGCCTCGCCGAGCAGTACTTC.

V gene TRBV5-1 combines with J gene TRBJ2-3; 7 bases align to TRBD1. J lost 2 bases, V lost 7 bases, and 10 bases had no gene match. The CDR3 runs to 15 residues. CDR1 and CDR2 from the germline V gene are SGHRS and YFSETQ. The CDR3 DNA reads TGCGCCAGCCAGTCCGGGACAGTCCCCACAGATACGCAGTATTTT. This encodes CASQSGTVPTDTQYF.

The chain recombines TRBV4-3 with TRBJ2-7; 12 nucleotides match TRBD2. Germline V gives CDR1 LGHNA, CDR2 YSLEER. V dropped 0 bases and J dropped 3; count of bases not matched to a gene: 12. This CDR3 spans 19 amino acids. CDR3 loop: CASSQDEEPSGGVFYEQYF. As DNA, the CDR3 is TGCGCCAGCAGCCAAGATGAGGAGCCTAGCGGGGGGGTTTTCTACGAGCAGTACTTC.